This T cell receptor (beta chain) was captured in a study of immune evolution from preneoplasia to lung adenocarcinoma. Study context: HLA loss of heterozygosity: about 7% AIS, 15% MIA, around 33% ADC, none AAH.

Remarks on this clone: The antigen remains unidentified.

Trimming pared 7 bases from V and 2 bases from J, leaving 9 bases between. The CDR3 totals 14 residues. CDR1 is MNHNS and CDR2 is SASEGT in the germline V gene. Study-wide results and caveats: From normal lung to invasive adenocarcinoma, top clone frequencies appeared to decrease. KRAS-mutant nodules had the highest T cell clonality.

Measured with immunoSEQ multiplex PCR; TCRdb has only the in-frame clones, and not every one. The sample lists tens of thousands of clones, roughly 75% occurring once. Material: FFPE invasive lung adenocarcinoma tissue. The receptor was isolated from a person aged 55 to 70 with lung adenocarcinoma. The chain joins TRBV6-1 to TRBJ2-6, with D uncertain. The CDR3 loop reads CASKPVAGANVLTF. CDR3 bases: TGTGCCAGCAAACCGGTTGCTGGGGCCAACGTCCTGACTTTC.